Described below is a single TCR beta chain sequence and its context. Its cognate antigen is unknown. The data were produced by immunoSEQ multiplex PCR, yet TCRdb's version contains in-frame clones alone and is incomplete. The sample contains hundreds of thousands of clones, 90% to 97% of which appear only once. The data are from a study of shared clonotypes between healthy human individuals. Whole-study findings and limits: A generally larger estimated richness was seen in naive subsets than in memory subsets.

The V gene's germline CDR1 is SGHAT and CDR2 FQNNGV. V lost 2 bases to trimming and J lost 3 bases, with 12 bases between them. The CDR3 is 15 residues long. Material for sequencing was naive CD4+ T cells sorted from blood. Regarding subset: CD45RA+ positively selected. The chain employs TRBV11-2 and TRBJ2-3, with a weak D call TRBD2 (5 bases). The sequence was collected from a woman under 40 in good health. In nucleotides, the CDR3 is TGTGCCAGCAGCTTAATACTAGGTGGGACAGATACGCAGTATTTT. Translating gives CASSLILGGTDTQYF.